These 14 T cell receptor beta chains were all obtained from the same sample, sequenced in a study of B cell selection in AIRE deficiency. Conventional CD4 T cells were sorted as CD4+CD127+ cells. Only in-frame clones appear in the TCRdb table, and some are missing; sequencing was by immunoSEQ multiplex PCR. This table holds roughly 25,000 clones, roughly 96% found once. The specimen was CD4+CD127+ conventional T cells sorted from PBMCs. Receptor source: a human donor in good health.

This chain uses TRBV6-5 with TRBJ1-6, with a possible D match to TRBD1 (6 bases). Germline V gene sequence: CDR1 MNHEY, CDR2 SVGAGI. This CDR3 is 14 amino acids long. Trimming pared 2 bases from V and 9 bases from J, leaving 11 bases between. This chain's CDR3 is CASSYRRGSSPLHF. DNA for the CDR3: TGTGCCAGCAGTTACCGGAGGGGGAGTTCACCCCTCCACTTT.

The chain links TRBV30 to TRBJ2-1; TRBD2 might be the D (6 bases). V lost 3 bases to trimming and J lost 3 bases, with 9 bases between them. CDR1 and CDR2 from the germline V gene are GTSNPN and SVGIG (reference sequence). CDR3 length: 13 amino acids. The CDR3 here is CAWSREVYNEQFF. The CDR3 region has the DNA TGTGCCTGGAGCAGGGAGGTCTACAATGAGCAGTTCTTC.

V gene TRBV7-9 combines with J gene TRBJ2-5; D perhaps matches TRBD2 (6 bases). Trimming pared 6 bases from V and 7 bases from J, leaving 30 bases between. Germline lookup yields CDR1 SEHNR and CDR2 FQNEAQ (reference sequence). The CDR3 contains 18 residues. CDR3 coding DNA: TGTGCCAGCAGTCATATGAATTACAGTGGGGGGTTTTTTGTGACCCAGTACTTC. Protein product: CASSHMNYSGGFFVTQYF.

The chain carries TRBV9 and TRBJ1-5; 8 bases map to TRBD1. The CDR3 consists of 14 residues. V trimming: 0 bases; J trimming: 7 bases; junction bases outside the gene matches: 3. Per the germline V gene, CDR1 is SGDLS and CDR2 is YYNGEE. CDR3 in DNA: TGTGCCAGCAGCGTAGCAGGGGGCGGCCAGCCCCAGCATTTT. This codes for CASSVAGGGQPQHF.

V usage is TRBV30 and J usage is TRBJ1-1; D is ambiguous. V lost 1 base and J lost 1, with 7 bases in between. Looked up from germline, CDR1 is GTSNPN and CDR2 is SVGIG (reference sequence). The CDR3 spans 13 residues. The CDR3 DNA is TGTGCCTGGAGTGACCCCGGGAACACTGAAGCTTTCTTT. Encoded protein: CAWSDPGNTEAFF.

The rearrangement links TRBV2 to TRBJ2-1, with D unresolved. Germline CDR1 is SNHLY and CDR2 is FYNNEI. This CDR3 comprises 13 residues. Trimming removed 0 bases at V and 9 bases at J, with 9 bases between. CDR3 bases: TGTGCCAGCAGTGAAGCTGGGGTTGGTGAGCAGTTCTTC. Protein sequence: CASSEAGVGEQFF. Together with reference TRBV2 and TRBJ2-1, the CDR3 gives the full variable domain: EPEVTQTPSHQVTQMGQEVILRCVPISNHLYFYWYRQILGQKVEFLVSFYNNEISEKSEIFDDQFSVERPDGSNFTLKIRSTKLEDSAMYFCASSEAGVGEQFFGPGTRLTVL.

The chain links TRBV28 to TRBJ2-7; TRBD2 aligns across 12 bases. The germline V gene has CDR1 MDHEN and CDR2 SYDVKM. The CDR3 runs to 14 residues. Trimming cost V 3 bases and J 9 bases; bases outside gene matches: 6. The CDR3 sequence: CASSFLAGGPVQYF. The CDR3, as DNA: TGTGCCAGCAGTTTTCTAGCGGGAGGGCCGGTGCAGTACTTC.

CDR3 region: CASRLEGDSRYQETQYF. In DNA, the CDR3 is TGTGCAAGTCGCTTAGAGGGGGACAGCCGGTACCAAGAGACCCAGTACTTC. The chain recombines TRBV12-2 with TRBJ2-5; the table's D call TRBD1 went unverified against the DNA. TRBV12-2 constitutes a pseudogene. The CDR3 covers 17 residues.

The rearrangement joins TRBV5-5 to TRBJ1-1, with 7 bases that match TRBD1. The J segment lost 1 base and the V segment lost 4 bases, leaving 10 bases of the junction unmatched. There are 16 residues in the CDR3. Germline V CDR1 and CDR2: SGHKS, YYEKEE (reference sequence). As DNA, the CDR3 is TGTGCCAGCAGCCCTATGCAGACAGGGCAGAACACTGAAGCTTTCTTT. It yields the protein CASSPMQTGQNTEAFF.

The V and J genes are TRBV28 and TRBJ1-4; weak D call: TRBD1 (6 bases). This CDR3 has 15 residues. Trimming took 1 base from V and 8 from J, leaving 14 bases between them. Germline loops: CDR1 MDHEN, CDR2 SYDVKM. Here the CDR3 reads CASSLSYRVGEKLFF. In nucleotides, the CDR3 is TGTGCCAGCAGTTTATCTTACAGGGTTGGCGAAAAACTGTTTTTT.

A single count supports this clone. J is TRBJ2-7 and V is TRBV28; 9 nucleotides agree with TRBD2. J gave up 2 bases and V 4 bases, and 6 bases lay outside the gene matches. This CDR3 region has 15 residues. CDR1 MDHEN and CDR2 SYDVKM come from the germline V gene. Written as DNA, the CDR3 is TGTGCCAGCAGTTCCCCGGGACTAGCCCCCTACGAGCAGTACTTC. Protein product: CASSSPGLAPYEQYF.

The J gene is TRBJ1-2, the V gene TRBV6-5; D remains unclear. V dropped 5 bases and J dropped 6 bases, with 13 bases sitting between them. This CDR3 is built from 13 residues. From germline, CDR1 is MNHEY and CDR2 SVGAGI. In nucleotides, the CDR3 is TGTGCCAGCAGTGAATACCAGGAAAATGGCTACACCTTC. It specifies CASSEYQENGYTF.

The V gene is TRBV28, the J gene TRBJ1-1; the D gene is possibly TRBD1 (6 bases). Germline V gene lookup returns CDR1 MDHEN and CDR2 SYDVKM. This CDR3 spans 14 amino acids. Trimming shortened V by 6 bases and J by 11 bases, and 22 bases separated the two germline ends. As DNA, the CDR3 is TGTGCCAGCAGCTGGACAGAGGGGGAAAGGGGCGCTTTCTTT. This codes for CASSWTEGERGAFF.

This chain links TRBV7-8 with TRBJ2-1; D is unresolved. V was trimmed by 4 bases and J by 6 bases, leaving 4 bases between them. The CDR3 loop spans 11 amino acids. Germline V gene data show CDR1 as SGHVS and CDR2 as FQNEAQ. The DNA for the CDR3 is TGTGCCAGCAGCTCTGCCAATGAGCAGTTCTTC. It yields the protein CASSSANEQFF.